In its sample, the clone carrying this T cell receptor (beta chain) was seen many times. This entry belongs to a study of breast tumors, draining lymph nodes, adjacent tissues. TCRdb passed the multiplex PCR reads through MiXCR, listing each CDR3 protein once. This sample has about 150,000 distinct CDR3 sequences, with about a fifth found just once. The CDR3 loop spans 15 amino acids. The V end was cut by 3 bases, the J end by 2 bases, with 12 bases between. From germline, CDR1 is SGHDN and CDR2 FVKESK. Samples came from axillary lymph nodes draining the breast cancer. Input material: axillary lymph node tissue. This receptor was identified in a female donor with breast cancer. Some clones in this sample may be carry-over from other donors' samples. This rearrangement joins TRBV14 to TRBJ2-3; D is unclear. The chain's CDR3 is CASSQKQTLTDTQYF. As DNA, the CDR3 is TGTGCCAGCAGCCAGAAACAGACTCTCACAGATACGCAGTATTTT.